In its sample, the clone carrying this T cell receptor (beta chain) was seen a few times. Per germline, CDR1 SEHNR and CDR2 FQNEAQ (reference sequence). The V end lost 2 bases, the J end lost 5 bases, and 10 bases lay between the germline ends. This CDR3 spans 14 amino acids. The data stem from a study of technical replicates of blood from a few donors. Some clones are missing from TCRdb's copy, which holds only in-frame ones; the method was immunoSEQ multiplex PCR. The sample consists of over 60,000 clones, 90% to 95% of them appearing once. The sequenced sample was T cells isolated from PBMCs. The chain uses TRBV7-9 and TRBJ1-5; unclear D gene. The clonotype was recovered from a human donor in good health. CDR3 loop: CASSLIGKDQPQHF. The CDR3 DNA is TGTGCCAGCAGCTTAATCGGGAAGGATCAGCCCCAGCATTTT.